These T cell receptor beta chains were read from a single sample in a study. One entry per CDR3 protein, called by TCRdb with MiXCR from the RT-PCR reads. The data hold 650,000 to 800,000 distinct CDR3 sequences, with 13% to 15% observed a single time. Sequences were obtained from memory CD4+ T cells from blood. These TCRs come from a female donor in good health, serving as a healthy control. CDR3s include the opening cysteine and the closing phenylalanine or tryptophan. The D gene is left open where the match is weak. Where a row states a size, it is once, few, many or the class of an expanded clone; other rows omit it.

size	V	D	J	CDR3	DNA
.	TRBV20-1	TRBD2	TRBJ2-3	CSASWTSPSIFTDTQYF	TGCAGTGCTAGCTGGACTAGCCCATCCATATTCACAGATACGCAGTATTTT
.	TRBV18	.	TRBJ1-1	CASSPSLGITEAFF	TGTGCCAGCTCACCCTCACTAGGGATCACTGAAGCTTTCTTT
.	TRBV28	.	TRBJ2-7	CASSLPGNFYEQYF	TGTGCCAGCAGTTTGCCGGGGAACTTTTACGAGCAGTACTTC
many	TRBV7-2	TRBD1	TRBJ2-7	CASSPDRGREQYF	TGTGCCAGCAGCCCGGACAGGGGGCGCGAGCAGTACTTC
.	TRBV18	.	TRBJ2-5	CASSKGGTETQYF	TGTGCCAGCTCCAAGGGCGGGACGGAGACCCAGTACTTC
.	TRBV20-1	TRBD1	TRBJ2-7	CSAPPGGQGRYEQYF	TGCAGTGCCCCCCCGGGGGGACAGGGGCGGTACGAGCAGTACTTC
few	TRBV9	TRBD1	TRBJ1-5	CASSVGTGDGNQPQHF	TGTGCCAGCAGCGTAGGGACAGGGGATGGCAATCAGCCCCAGCATTTT
.	TRBV30	TRBD1	TRBJ1-1	CAWGRQGSLNTEAFF	TGTGCCTGGGGCCGACAGGGCTCCTTAAACACTGAAGCTTTCTTT
few	TRBV4-3	.	TRBJ2-2	CASSQEYQANTGELFF	TGCGCCAGCAGCCAAGAGTATCAGGCCAACACCGGGGAGCTGTTTTTT
many	TRBV7-2	.	TRBJ2-5	CASSLVGSLRGAQYF	TGTGCCAGCAGCTTAGTCGGATCTCTCCGAGGGGCCCAGTACTTC
once	TRBV5-4	.	TRBJ2-5	CASSLDWGETQYF	TGTGCCAGCAGCCTCGATTGGGGGGAGACCCAGTACTTC
.	TRBV24-1	TRBD1	TRBJ2-5	CATSTRDRGETQYF	TGTGCCACCAGCACCCGGGACAGGGGAGAGACCCAGTACTTC